This T cell receptor beta chain was profiled in a study of shared clonotypes between healthy human individuals. Overall study: Sampling drew on donors who were a couple of women and a few men aged 18 to 49. Study results and limitations: Clonotypes shared by all four donors outscored non-shared clonotypes in generation probability.

The CDR3 is made up of 12 amino acids. From germline, CDR1 is SGHVS and CDR2 FNYEAQ. Comment on this clone: Its antigen is undetermined.

Sequencing was at deep level. Repertoires were generated with immunoSEQ multiplex PCR, while TCRdb's copy carries only in-frame clones and drops some. The table shows some 2,100,000 clones, with approximately 95% occurring only once. It was into CD45RA+ naive and CD45RA-negative memory subsets that the CD4+ cells were split. This chain joins TRBV7-6 and TRBJ2-1; possible D gene TRBD2, 5 bases. This receptor was identified in a man aged 18 to 30 in good health. What was sequenced was naive CD4+ T cells sorted from blood. Subset of the sample: CD45RA+ positively selected. The DNA of the CDR3 is TGTGCGAGCGGTCGGAGCTACAATGAGCAGTTCTTC. Amino acid sequence: CASGRSYNEQFF.